This T cell receptor (beta chain) was captured by sequencing in a study of T-cell reconstitution after alpha-beta-depleted transplantation in children. During its preparation, the TCRbeta library received unique molecular identifiers. From the PCR reads, TCRdb called clonotypes with MiXCR, one entry per CDR3 protein. The sample shows over 150,000 distinct CDR3 sequences, about 6.6% of them seen only once. Study results and limitations: The high TCRbeta diversity at day 60 in some patients came from surviving recipient T cells and thymic progenitors.

From germline, CDR1 is DFQATT and CDR2 SNEGSKA (reference sequence). This CDR3 is built from 16 residues. Regarding this clonotype: Its target is not known. At one boundary the junction diverges from the germline segment, which might be a read error.

The source material was PBMCs, sampled before TCRalphabeta/CD19-depleted stem cell transplant. This TCR was sampled from a boy aged 2 to 10 with acute lymphoblastic leukemia, due to receive a stem cell transplant. The rearrangement links TRBV20-1 to TRBJ1-2; D possibly corresponds to TRBD1 (5 bases). The CDR3 sequence: CCARDHLGVSNYGYTF. CDR3 nucleotides: TGCTGTGCTAGAGATCACTTGGGGGTTTCTAACTATGGCTACACCTTC.